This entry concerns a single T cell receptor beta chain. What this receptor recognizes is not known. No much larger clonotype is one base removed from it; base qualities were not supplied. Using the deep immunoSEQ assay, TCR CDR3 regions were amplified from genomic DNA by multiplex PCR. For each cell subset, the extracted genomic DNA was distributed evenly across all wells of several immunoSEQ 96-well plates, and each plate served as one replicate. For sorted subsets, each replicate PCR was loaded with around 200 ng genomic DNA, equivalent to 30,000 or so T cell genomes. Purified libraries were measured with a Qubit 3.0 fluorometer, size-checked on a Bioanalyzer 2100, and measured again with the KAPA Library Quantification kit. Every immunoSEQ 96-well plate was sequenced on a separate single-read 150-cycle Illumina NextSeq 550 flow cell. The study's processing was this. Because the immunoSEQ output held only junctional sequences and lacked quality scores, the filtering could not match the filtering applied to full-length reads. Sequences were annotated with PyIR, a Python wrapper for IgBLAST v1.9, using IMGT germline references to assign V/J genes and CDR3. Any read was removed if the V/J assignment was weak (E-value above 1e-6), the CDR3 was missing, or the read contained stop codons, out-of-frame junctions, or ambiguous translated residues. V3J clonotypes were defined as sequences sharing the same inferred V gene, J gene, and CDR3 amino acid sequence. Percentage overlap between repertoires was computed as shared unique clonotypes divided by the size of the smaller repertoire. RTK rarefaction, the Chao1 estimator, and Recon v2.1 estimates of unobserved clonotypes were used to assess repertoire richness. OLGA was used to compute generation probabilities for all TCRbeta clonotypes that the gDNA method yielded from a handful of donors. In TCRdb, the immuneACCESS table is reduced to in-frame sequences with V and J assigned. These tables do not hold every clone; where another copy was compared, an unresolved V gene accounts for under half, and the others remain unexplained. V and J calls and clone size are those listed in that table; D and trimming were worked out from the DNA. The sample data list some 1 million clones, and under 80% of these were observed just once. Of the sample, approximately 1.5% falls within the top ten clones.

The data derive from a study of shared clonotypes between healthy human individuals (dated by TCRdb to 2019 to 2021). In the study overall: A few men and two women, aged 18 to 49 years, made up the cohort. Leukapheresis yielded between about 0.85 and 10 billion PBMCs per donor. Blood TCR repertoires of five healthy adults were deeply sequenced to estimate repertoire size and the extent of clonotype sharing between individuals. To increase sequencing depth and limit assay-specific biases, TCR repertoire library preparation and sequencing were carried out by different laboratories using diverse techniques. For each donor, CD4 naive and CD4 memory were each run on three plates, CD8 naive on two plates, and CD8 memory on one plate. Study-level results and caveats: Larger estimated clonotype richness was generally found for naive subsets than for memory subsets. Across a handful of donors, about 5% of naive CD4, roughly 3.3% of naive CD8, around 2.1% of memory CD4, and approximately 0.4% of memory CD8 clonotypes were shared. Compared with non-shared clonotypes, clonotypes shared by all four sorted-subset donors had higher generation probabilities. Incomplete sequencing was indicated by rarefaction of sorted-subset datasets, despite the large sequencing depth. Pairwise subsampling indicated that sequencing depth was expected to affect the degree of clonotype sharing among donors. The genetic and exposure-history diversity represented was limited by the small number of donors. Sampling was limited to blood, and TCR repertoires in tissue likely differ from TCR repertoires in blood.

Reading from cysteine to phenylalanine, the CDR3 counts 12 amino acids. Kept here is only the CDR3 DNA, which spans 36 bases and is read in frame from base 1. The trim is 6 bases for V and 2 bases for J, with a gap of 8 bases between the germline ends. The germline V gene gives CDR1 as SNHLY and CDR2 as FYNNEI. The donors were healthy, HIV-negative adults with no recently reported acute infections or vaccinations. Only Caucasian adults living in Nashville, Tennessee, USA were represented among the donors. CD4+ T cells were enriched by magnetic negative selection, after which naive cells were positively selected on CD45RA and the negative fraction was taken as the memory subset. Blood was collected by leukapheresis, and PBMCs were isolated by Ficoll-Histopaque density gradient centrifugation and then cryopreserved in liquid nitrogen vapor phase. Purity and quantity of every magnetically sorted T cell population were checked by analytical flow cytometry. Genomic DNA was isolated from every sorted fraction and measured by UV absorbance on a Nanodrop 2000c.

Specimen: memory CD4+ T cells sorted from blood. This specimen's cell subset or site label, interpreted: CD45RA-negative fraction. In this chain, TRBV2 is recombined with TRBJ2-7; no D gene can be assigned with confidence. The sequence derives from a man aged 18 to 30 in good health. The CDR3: CASSTLPYEQYF. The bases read TGTGCCAGCAGCACACTACCCTACGAGCAGTACTTC.